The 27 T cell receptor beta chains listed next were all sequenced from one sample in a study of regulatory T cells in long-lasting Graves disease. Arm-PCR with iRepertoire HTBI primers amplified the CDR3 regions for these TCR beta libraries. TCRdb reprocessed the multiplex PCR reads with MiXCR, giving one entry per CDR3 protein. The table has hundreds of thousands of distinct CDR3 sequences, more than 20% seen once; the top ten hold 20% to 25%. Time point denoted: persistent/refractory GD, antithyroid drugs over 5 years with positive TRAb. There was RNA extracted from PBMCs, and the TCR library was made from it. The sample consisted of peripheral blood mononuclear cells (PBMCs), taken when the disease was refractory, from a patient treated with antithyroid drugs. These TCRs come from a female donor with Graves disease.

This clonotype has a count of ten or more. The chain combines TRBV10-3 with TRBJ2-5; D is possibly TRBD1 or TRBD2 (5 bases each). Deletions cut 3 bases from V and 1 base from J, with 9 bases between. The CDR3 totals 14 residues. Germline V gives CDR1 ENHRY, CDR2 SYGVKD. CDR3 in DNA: TGTGCCATCAGTGACCGGGACGGCCAAGAGACCCAGTACTTC. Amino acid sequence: CAISDRDGQETQYF.

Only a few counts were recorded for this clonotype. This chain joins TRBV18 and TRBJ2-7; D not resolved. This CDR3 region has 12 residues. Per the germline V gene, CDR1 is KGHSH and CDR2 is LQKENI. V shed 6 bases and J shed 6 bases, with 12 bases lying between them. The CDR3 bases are TGTGCCAGCTCTCTAGATGGCAGCGAGCAGTACTTC. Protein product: CASSLDGSEQYF.

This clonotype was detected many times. As DNA, the CDR3 is TGTGCCATCAGTGACAGCTCCTATGGCTACACCTTC. Translated, it gives CAISDSSYGYTF. V and J are TRBV10-3 and TRBJ1-2; D remains unclear. The CDR3 runs to 12 residues. V was trimmed by 3 bases and J by 4 bases, leaving 6 bases between them. Per the germline V gene, CDR1 is ENHRY and CDR2 is SYGVKD.

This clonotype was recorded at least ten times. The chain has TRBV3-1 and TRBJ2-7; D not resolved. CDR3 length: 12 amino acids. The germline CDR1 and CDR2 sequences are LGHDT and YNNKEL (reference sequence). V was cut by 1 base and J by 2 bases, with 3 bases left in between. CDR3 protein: CASSQGTYEQYF. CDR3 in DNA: TGTGCCAGCAGCCAAGGGACCTACGAGCAGTACTTC.

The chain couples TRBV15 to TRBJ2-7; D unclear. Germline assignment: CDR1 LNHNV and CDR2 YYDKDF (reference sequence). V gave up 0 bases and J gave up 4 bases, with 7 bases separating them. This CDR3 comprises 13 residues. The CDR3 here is CATSRDSRYEQYF. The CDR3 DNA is TGTGCCACCAGCAGAGATAGTCGGTACGAGCAGTACTTC.

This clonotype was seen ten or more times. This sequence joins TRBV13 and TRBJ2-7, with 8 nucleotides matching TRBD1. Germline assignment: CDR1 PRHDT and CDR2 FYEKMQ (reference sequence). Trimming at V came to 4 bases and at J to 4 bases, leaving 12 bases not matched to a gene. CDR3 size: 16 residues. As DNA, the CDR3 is TGTGCCAGCAGCTCCAGAGGACAGGGAATGTTGTACGAGCAGTACTTC. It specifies CASSSRGQGMLYEQYF. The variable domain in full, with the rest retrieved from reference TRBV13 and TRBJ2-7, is AAGVIQSPRHLIKEKRETATLKCYPIPRHDTVYWYQQGPGQDPQFLISFYEKMQSDKGSIPDRFSAQQFSDYHSELNMSSLELGDSALYFCASSSRGQGMLYEQYFGPGTRLTVT.

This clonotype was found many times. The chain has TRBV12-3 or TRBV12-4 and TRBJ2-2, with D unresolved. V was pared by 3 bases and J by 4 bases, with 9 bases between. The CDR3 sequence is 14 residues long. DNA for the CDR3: TGTGCCAGCAGTTTCGTGGAAACCACCGGGGAGCTGTTTTTT. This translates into CASSFVETTGELFF.

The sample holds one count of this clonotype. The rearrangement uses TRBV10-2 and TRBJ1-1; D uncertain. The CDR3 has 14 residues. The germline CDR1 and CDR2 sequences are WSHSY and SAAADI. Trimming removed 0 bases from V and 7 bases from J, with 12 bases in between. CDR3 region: CASSESTRPVEAFF. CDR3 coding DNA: TGCGCCAGCAGTGAGTCTACGAGACCCGTTGAAGCTTTCTTT.

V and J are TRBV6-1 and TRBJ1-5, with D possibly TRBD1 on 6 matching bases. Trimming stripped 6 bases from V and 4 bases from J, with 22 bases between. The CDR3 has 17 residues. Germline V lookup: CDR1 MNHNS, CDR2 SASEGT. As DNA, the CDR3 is TGTGCCAGCAGCCTAGGGGGGGCCCAGAGAGCAAATCAGCCCCAGCATTTT. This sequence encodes CASSLGGAQRANQPQHF.

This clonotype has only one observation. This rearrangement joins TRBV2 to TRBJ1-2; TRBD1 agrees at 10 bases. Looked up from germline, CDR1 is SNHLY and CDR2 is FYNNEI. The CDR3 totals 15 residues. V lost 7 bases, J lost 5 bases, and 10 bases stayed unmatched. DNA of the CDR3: TGTGCCAGCACCCCTCAGGGGGGACAGGGGTATGGCTACACCTTC. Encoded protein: CASTPQGGQGYGYTF.

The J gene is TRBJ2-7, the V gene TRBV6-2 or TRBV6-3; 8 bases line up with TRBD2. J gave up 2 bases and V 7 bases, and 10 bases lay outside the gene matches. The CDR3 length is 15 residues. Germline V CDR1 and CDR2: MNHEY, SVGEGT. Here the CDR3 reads CASNLGAGRAYEQYF. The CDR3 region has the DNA TGTGCCAGCAACCTCGGGGCCGGGAGGGCCTACGAGCAGTACTTC.

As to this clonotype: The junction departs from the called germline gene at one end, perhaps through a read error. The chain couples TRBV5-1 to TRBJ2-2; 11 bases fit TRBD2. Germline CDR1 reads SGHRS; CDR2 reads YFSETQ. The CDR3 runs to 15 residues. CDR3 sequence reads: CASSKTSGNTEELFF. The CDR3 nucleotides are TGCGCCAGCAGCAAGACTAGCGGGAACACCGAGGAGCTGTTTTTT.

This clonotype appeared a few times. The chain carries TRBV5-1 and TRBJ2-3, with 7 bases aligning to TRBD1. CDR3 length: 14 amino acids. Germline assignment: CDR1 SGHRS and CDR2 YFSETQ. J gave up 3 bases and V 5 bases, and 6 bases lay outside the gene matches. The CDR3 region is CASSIQGWTDTQYF. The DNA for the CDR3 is TGCGCCAGCAGTATACAGGGGTGGACAGATACGCAGTATTTT.

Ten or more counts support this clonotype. The CDR3 bases are TGTGCCACCAGCAGGGACGTTCTACTAGCGGGAGGAACCTACGAGCAGTACTTC. This translates into CATSRDVLLAGGTYEQYF. The V call is TRBV15, the J call TRBJ2-7; 12 nucleotides line up with TRBD2. Losses at the gene ends were 3 bases for V and 2 bases for J; bases not matched to a gene: 11. This CDR3 comprises 18 residues. Germline values: CDR1 LNHNV, CDR2 YYDKDF (reference sequence). Drawing the rest from reference TRBV15 and TRBJ2-7, the complete variable domain is DAMVIQNPRYQVTQFGKPVTLSCSQTLNHNVMYWYQQKSSQAPKLLFHYYDKDFNNEADTPDNFQSRRPNTSFCFLDIRSPGLGDTAMYLCATSRDVLLAGGTYEQYFGPGTRLTVT.

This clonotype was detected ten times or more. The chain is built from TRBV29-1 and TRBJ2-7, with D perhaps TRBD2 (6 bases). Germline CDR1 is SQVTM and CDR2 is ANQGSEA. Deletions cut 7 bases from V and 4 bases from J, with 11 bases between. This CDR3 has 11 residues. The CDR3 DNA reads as TGCAGCGCCGGGGGAGCTTACGAGCAGTACTTC. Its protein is CSAGGAYEQYF.

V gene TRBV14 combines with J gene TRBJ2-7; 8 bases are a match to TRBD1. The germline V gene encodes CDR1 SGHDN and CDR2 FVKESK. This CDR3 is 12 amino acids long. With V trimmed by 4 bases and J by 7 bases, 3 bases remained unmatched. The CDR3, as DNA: TGTGCCAGCAGCCGACAGGGGTGGGAGCAGTACTTC. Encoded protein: CASSRQGWEQYF.

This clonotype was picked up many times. The CDR3 here is CASSAEGGSEAFF. The CDR3 nucleotides are TGCGCCAGCAGTGCAGAGGGGGGCAGTGAAGCTTTCTTT. V gene TRBV5-1 combines with J gene TRBJ1-1, with D possibly being TRBD1 (6 bases). Germline CDR1 SGHRS, CDR2 YFSETQ. V dropped 5 bases and J dropped 7 bases, with 15 bases sitting between them. CDR3 length: 13 amino acids.

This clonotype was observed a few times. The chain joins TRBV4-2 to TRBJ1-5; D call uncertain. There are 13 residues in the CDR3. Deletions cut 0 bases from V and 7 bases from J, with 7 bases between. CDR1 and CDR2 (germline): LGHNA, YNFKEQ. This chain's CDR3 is CASSQEAGQPQHF. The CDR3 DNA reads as TGTGCCAGCAGCCAAGAAGCTGGACAGCCCCAGCATTTT.

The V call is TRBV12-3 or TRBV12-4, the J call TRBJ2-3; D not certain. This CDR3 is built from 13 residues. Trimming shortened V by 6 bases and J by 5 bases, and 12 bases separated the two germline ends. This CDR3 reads CASSLLRQDTQYF. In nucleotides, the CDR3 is TGTGCCAGCAGCCTCCTGAGGCAAGATACGCAGTATTTT.

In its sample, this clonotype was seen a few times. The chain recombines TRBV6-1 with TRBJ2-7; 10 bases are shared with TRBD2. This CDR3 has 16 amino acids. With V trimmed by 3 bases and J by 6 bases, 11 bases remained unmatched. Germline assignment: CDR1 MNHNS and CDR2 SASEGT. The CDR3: CASSDGLAVGIPEQYF. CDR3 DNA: TGTGCCAGCAGTGACGGACTAGCGGTAGGGATCCCCGAGCAGTACTTC.

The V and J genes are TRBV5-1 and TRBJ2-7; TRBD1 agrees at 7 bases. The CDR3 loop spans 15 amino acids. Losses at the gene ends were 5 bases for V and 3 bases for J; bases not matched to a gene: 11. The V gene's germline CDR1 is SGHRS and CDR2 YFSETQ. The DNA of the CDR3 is TGCGCCAGCAGTTTTACCGGGACAGCAATCTACGAGCAGTACTTC. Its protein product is CASSFTGTAIYEQYF.

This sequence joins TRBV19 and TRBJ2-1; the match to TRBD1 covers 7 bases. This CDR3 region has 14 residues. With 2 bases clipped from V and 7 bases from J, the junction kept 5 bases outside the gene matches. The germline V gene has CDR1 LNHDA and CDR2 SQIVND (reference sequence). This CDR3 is CASSIMTGWNEQFF. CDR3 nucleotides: TGTGCCAGTAGTATAATGACAGGGTGGAATGAGCAGTTCTTC.

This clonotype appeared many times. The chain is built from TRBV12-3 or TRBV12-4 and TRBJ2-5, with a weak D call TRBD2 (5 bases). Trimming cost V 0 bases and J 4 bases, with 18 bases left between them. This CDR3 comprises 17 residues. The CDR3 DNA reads TGTGCCAGCAGTTTAGCCATCAGAGGGAAGGTTGGAGAGACCCAGTACTTC. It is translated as CASSLAIRGKVGETQYF.

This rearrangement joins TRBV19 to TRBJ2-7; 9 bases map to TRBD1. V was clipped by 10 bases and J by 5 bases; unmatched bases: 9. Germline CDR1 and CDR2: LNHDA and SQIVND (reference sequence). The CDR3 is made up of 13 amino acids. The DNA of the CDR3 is TGTGCCATTTACCGGGACAGGGTCCACGAGCAGTACTTC. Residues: CAIYRDRVHEQYF.

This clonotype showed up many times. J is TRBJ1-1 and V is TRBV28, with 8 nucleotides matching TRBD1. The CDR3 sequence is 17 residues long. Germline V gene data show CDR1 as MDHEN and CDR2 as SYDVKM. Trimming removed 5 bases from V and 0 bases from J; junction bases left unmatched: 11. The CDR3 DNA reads TGTGCCAGCAGTGGCTTTAGAGGGGGACAGGTGAACACTGAAGCTTTCTTT. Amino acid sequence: CASSGFRGGQVNTEAFF.

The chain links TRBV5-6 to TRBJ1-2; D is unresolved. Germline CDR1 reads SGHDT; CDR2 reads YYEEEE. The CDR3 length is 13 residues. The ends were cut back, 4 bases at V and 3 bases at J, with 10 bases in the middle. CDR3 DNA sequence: TGTGCCAGCAGCCCATCCATGGACTATGGCTACACCTTC. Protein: CASSPSMDYGYTF.

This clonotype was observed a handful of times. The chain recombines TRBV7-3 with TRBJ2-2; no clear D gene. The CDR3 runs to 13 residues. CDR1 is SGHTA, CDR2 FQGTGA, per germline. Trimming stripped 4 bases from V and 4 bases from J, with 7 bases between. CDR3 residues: CASSSTFTGELFF. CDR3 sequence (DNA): TGTGCCAGCAGCTCCACCTTCACCGGGGAGCTGTTTTTT.